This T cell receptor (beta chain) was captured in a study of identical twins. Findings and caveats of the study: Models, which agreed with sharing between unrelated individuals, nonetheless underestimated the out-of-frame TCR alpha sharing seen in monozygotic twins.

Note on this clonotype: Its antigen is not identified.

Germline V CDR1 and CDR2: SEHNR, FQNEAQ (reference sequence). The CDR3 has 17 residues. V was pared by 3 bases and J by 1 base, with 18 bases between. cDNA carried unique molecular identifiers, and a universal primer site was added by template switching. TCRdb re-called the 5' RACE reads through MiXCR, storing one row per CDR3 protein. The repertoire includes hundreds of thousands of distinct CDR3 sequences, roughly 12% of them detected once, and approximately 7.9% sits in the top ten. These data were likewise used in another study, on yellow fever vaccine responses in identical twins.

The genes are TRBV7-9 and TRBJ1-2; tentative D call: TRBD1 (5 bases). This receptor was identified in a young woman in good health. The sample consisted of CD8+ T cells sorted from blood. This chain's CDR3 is CASSFPMQGFLNYGYTF. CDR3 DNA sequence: TGTGCCAGCAGCTTTCCGATGCAGGGTTTCCTTAACTATGGCTACACCTTC.